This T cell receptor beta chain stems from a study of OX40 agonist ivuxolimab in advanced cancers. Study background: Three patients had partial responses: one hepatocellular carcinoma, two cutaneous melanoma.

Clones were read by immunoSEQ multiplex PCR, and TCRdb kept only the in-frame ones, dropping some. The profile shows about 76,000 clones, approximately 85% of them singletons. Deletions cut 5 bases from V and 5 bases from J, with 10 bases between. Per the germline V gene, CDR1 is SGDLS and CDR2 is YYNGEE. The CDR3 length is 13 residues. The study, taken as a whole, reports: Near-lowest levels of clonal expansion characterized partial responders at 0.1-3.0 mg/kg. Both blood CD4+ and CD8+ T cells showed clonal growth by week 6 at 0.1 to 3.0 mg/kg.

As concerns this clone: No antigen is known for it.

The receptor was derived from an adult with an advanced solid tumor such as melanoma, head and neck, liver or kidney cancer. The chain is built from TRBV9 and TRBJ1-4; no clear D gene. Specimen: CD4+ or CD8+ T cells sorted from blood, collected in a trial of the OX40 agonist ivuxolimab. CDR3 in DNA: TGTGCCAGCAGGAGGTCAGAGAATGAAAAACTGTTTTTT. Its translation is CASRRSENEKLFF.